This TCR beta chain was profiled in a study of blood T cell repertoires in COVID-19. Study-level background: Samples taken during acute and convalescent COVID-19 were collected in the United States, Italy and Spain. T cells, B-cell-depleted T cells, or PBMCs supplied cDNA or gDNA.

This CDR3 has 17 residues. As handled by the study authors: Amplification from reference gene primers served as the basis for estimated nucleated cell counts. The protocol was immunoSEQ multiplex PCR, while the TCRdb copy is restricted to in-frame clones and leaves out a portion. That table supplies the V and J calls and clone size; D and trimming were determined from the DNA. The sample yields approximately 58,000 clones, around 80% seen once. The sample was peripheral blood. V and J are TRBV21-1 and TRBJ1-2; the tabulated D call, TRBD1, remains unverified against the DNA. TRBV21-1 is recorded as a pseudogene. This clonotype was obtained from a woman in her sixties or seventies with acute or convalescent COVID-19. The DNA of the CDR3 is TGTGCCAGCAGCAAAGCGCAGGGGTTGAACCACAACTATGGCTACACCTTC. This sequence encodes CASSKAQGLNHNYGYTF.